Each of the 6 T cell receptor beta chains below was sequenced from the same sample in a study of molecular identifiers for immune sequencing clone quantification. TCRdb itself ran the PCR reads through MiXCR, one entry per CDR3 protein. The table has just under 650,000 distinct CDR3 sequences, just under 20% seen once. The sequencing sample was made of naive CD8+ T cells from blood, with Jurkat cell RNA spiked in. The subset is: FACS-sorted CD8+CD4-CCR7+CD45RA+ naive T cells. These receptors were obtained from a human donor in good health. Some libraries in this study had Jurkat cell RNA spiked in.

This clonotype appeared many times. This chain links TRBV20-1 with TRBJ1-2; D remains ambiguous. Trimming removed 0 bases from V and 0 bases from J, with 5 bases in between. CDR1 is DFQATT, CDR2 SNEGSKA, per germline (reference sequence). CDR3 length equals 13 residues. CDR3 region: CSARDRANYGYTF. The CDR3 DNA is TGCAGTGCTAGAGACCGGGCTAACTATGGCTACACCTTC.

This clonotype has ten or more counts. The rearrangement uses TRBV11-2 and TRBJ1-1; possibly TRBD1 for D (5 bases). CDR3 size: 13 residues. Germline assignment: CDR1 SGHAT and CDR2 FQNNGV. V was pared by 5 bases and J by 7 bases, with 14 bases between. The chain's CDR3 is CASSPAWGDEAFF. CDR3 coding DNA: TGTGCCAGCAGCCCCGCGTGGGGCGATGAAGCTTTCTTT.

To note about this clonotype: This clone may be a read error of a much larger clone one base away. The V and J genes are TRBV5-3 and TRBJ1-2, with D perhaps TRBD1 (5 bases). TRBV5-3 is an open reading frame, and its role is uncertain. CDR3 size: 14 residues. Trimming removed 8 bases at V and 6 bases at J, with 20 bases between. The CDR3 DNA reads as TGTGCCAGCGGCATAAGGGGCGTAGTAAATGGCTACACCTTC. Residues: CASGIRGVVNGYTF.

Turning to this clonotype: An end of the junction does not agree with germline; a read error may underlie this. This sequence joins TRBV7-3 and TRBJ2-7; a weak D match, TRBD2 (6 bases). Looked up from germline, CDR1 is SGHTA and CDR2 is FQGTGA. The CDR3 has 15 residues. The CDR3 bases are TGTGCCGGCAGCTTAAATGGCCTCCCGGGGGACGAGCAGTACTTC. Translating gives CAGSLNGLPGDEQYF.

This clonotype was counted only a few times. This may stem from a read error, because a much larger clone lies one nucleotide away. The V and J genes are TRBV28 and TRBJ2-3; D may be TRBD1 or TRBD2 (5 bases each). V lost 7 bases and J lost 2, with 13 bases in between. Germline assignment: CDR1 MDHEN and CDR2 SYDVKM. This CDR3 is 14 amino acids long. The CDR3, as DNA: TGTGCCAGCAAGGGACGGGGAACCACAGATACGCAGTATTTT. The encoded protein is CASKGRGTTDTQYF.

This clonotype showed up many times. The gene calls are TRBV27 and TRBJ2-3, with TRBD1 as a possible D gene (6 bases). Germline lookup yields CDR1 MNHEY and CDR2 SMNVEV (reference sequence). The CDR3 is 15 amino acids. V lost 2 bases to trimming and J lost 2 bases, with 11 bases between them. The CDR3 protein is CASSLQDSITDTQYF. In nucleotides, the CDR3 is TGTGCCAGCAGTTTACAGGACAGTATCACAGATACGCAGTATTTT.